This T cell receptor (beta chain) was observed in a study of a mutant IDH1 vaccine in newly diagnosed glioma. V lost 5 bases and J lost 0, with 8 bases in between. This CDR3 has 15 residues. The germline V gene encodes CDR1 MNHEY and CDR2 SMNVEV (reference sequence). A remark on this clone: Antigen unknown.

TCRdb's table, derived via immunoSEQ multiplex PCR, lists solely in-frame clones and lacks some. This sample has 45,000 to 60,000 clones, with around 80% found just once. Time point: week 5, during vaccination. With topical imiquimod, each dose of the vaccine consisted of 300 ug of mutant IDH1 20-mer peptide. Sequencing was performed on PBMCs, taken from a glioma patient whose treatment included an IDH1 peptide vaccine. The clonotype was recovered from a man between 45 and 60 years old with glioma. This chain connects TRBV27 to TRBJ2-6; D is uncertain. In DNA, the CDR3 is TGTGCCAGCAGTGGCCAATTCTCTGGGGCCAACGTCCTGACTTTC. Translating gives CASSGQFSGANVLTF.